The 28 T cell receptor beta chains given below trace back to one sample, sequenced in a study of T cells after yellow fever vaccination. Via MiXCR, TCRdb re-called the 5' RACE reads, giving one row per CDR3 protein. The sample contains more than 200,000 distinct CDR3 sequences, approximately 3.5% of which appear only once. The input for sequencing was PBMCs, taken 15 days after the yellow fever booster vaccination. The receptors were sampled from a man between 18 and 35 years old who received the YFV17D yellow fever vaccine.

In this sample, this clonotype turned up many times. The chain recombines TRBV7-3 with TRBJ1-1; D gene uncertain. The V end lost 5 bases, the J end lost 1 base, and 11 bases lay between the germline ends. The CDR3 is 14 residues long. Germline lookup yields CDR1 SGHTA and CDR2 FQGTGA. CDR3: CASSPGWGNTEAFF. CDR3 bases: TGTGCCAGCAGCCCCGGGTGGGGGAACACTGAAGCTTTCTTT.

This clonotype occurred many times. The genes are TRBV6-6 and TRBJ1-1; TRBD1 might be the D (5 bases). There are 13 residues in the CDR3. Between the trimmed V and J ends, which lost 11 bases and 0 bases, there was a span of 13 bases. From germline, CDR1 is MNHNY and CDR2 SVGAGI (reference sequence). This chain's CDR3 is CAYGGGLNTEAFF. The CDR3 DNA follows: TGTGCCTACGGGGGGGGTCTGAACACTGAAGCTTTCTTT.

This clonotype was seen repeatedly, ten times or more. The V gene is TRBV4-2, the J gene TRBJ2-3; 10 bases are a match to TRBD2. The CDR3 spans 17 residues. The V and J ends lost 4 bases and 0 bases, in that order; junction bases with no gene match: 7. The germline gives CDR1 LGHNA, CDR2 YNFKEQ. The CDR3 region has the DNA TGTGCCAGCAGCCGCGGGATAGCGGGGGGTAGCACAGATACGCAGTATTTT. It translates to CASSRGIAGGSTDTQYF.

This clonotype was recorded at least ten times. A junction end diverges from the germline sequence, so it may reflect a read error. The chain employs TRBV20-1 and TRBJ1-2; perhaps TRBD1 as D (5 bases). This CDR3 is 15 amino acids long. CDR1 is DFQATT, CDR2 SNEGSKA, per germline (reference sequence). CDR3 in DNA: TGCAGTGCTAGGGTGCCGTTACAGGTGTCGAGCAATACGGCCTTC. Its translation is CSARVPLQVSSNTAF.

This clonotype was detected many times. The V and J genes are TRBV20-1 and TRBJ2-3; TRBD2 matches 9 bases. The CDR3 extends over 14 amino acids. The junction had 8 bases not matched to a gene; V was cut back by 5 bases and J by 5 bases. Per germline, CDR1 DFQATT and CDR2 SNEGSKA (reference sequence). The chain's CDR3 is CSALPAGGLDTQYF. The CDR3 nucleotides read TGCAGTGCTCTTCCAGCGGGGGGCTTAGATACGCAGTATTTT.

This clonotype was seen repeatedly, ten times or more. The chain joins TRBV9 to TRBJ2-5, with 7 bases lining up with TRBD2. V lost 4 bases, J lost 5 bases, and 17 bases stayed unmatched. Germline assignment: CDR1 SGDLS and CDR2 YYNGEE. The CDR3 sequence is 17 residues long. The CDR3 reads CASSSLSRGGREETQYF. The DNA of the CDR3 is TGTGCCAGCAGCTCCCTCTCTCGCGGGGGAAGGGAGGAGACCCAGTACTTC.

This clonotype has at least ten counts. The chain is built from TRBV6-2 or TRBV6-3 and TRBJ2-2; maybe TRBD2 (5 bases). The CDR3 consists of 15 residues. Trimming removed 7 bases from V and 1 base from J, with 13 bases in between. Germline CDR1 reads MNHEY; CDR2 reads SVGEGT. The CDR3 sequence: CASTPLRENTGELFF. CDR3 in DNA: TGTGCCAGCACCCCACTCCGGGAGAACACCGGGGAGCTGTTTTTT.

This clonotype was recorded at least ten times. The chain joins TRBV5-1 to TRBJ1-4; tentatively, D is TRBD1 (5 bases). The CDR3 runs 19 residues. The germline CDR1 and CDR2 sequences are SGHRS and YFSETQ. V dropped 0 bases and J dropped 4 bases, with 22 bases sitting between them. The CDR3 reads CASSLDGVWGRNFNEKLFF. For the CDR3, the DNA is TGCGCCAGCAGCTTGGATGGGGTATGGGGACGCAATTTTAATGAAAAACTGTTTTTT.

This clonotype was picked up many times. V is TRBV5-5 and J is TRBJ1-5; no definite D call. Germline V lookup: CDR1 SGHKS, CDR2 YYEKEE (reference sequence). This CDR3 has 16 residues. V gave up 0 bases and J gave up 1 base, with 11 bases separating them. The CDR3 region has the DNA TGTGCCAGCAGCTTGGGTGCCAGCCCGAGCAATCAGCCCCAGCATTTT. The encoded protein is CASSLGASPSNQPQHF.

This clonotype was observed at least ten times. This chain joins TRBV7-9 and TRBJ2-1; no firm D call. Germline values: CDR1 SEHNR, CDR2 FQNEAQ (reference sequence). V lost 1 base and J 3 bases, leaving 4 bases between the germline ends. This CDR3 has 13 residues. As DNA, the CDR3 is TGTGCCAGCAGCTTAGGTCTCTACAATGAGCAGTTCTTC. Amino acid sequence: CASSLGLYNEQFF.

The chain has TRBV7-9 and TRBJ2-3; D tentatively fits TRBD1 or TRBD2 (5 bases each). This CDR3 comprises 15 residues. Deletions cut 4 bases from V and 4 bases from J, with 15 bases between. Germline V gene sequence: CDR1 SEHNR, CDR2 FQNEAQ (reference sequence). CDR3 region: CASSYQSGGPDTQYF. The DNA of the CDR3 is TGTGCCAGCAGCTATCAAAGTGGGGGTCCAGATACGCAGTATTTT.

Details on this clonotype: Being one base from a much bigger clone, this may be a read error. The chain recombines TRBV5-1 with TRBJ2-3, with D possibly being TRBD1 or TRBD2 (5 bases each). Germline values: CDR1 SGHRS, CDR2 YFSETQ. The CDR3 contains 15 residues. CDR3 coding DNA: TGCGCCAGCAGCCGGGACGGAGGACCCACAGATACGCAGTTTTTT. It is translated as CASSRDGGPTDTQFF.

This clonotype was observed many times. The genes are TRBV6-1 and TRBJ1-1; the match to TRBD1 covers 7 bases. V shed 10 bases and J 1 base; nucleotides not matched to a gene: 9. Germline CDR1 and CDR2: MNHNS and SASEGT. CDR3 length: 14 residues. DNA of the CDR3: TGTGCCACCCGGATCTGGACAGGGAACACTGAAGCTTTCTTT. Protein product: CATRIWTGNTEAFF.

The rearrangement uses TRBV2 and TRBJ1-6; D gene unclear. This CDR3 is 14 amino acids long. The ends were cut back, 4 bases at V and 7 bases at J, with 11 bases in the middle. Germline CDR1 and CDR2: SNHLY and FYNNEI. The CDR3 DNA reads as TGTGCCAGCAGTGCCTGGACGGGAAATTCACCCCTCCACTTT. Its translation is CASSAWTGNSPLHF.

This clonotype was picked up many times. The chain links TRBV28 to TRBJ2-3; 10 bases fit TRBD1. This CDR3 is built from 15 residues. Trimming took 5 bases from V and 6 from J; bases not matched to a gene: 8. Germline V CDR1 and CDR2: MDHEN, SYDVKM. As DNA, the CDR3 is TGTGCCAGCAGTGATCCCGGGACAGGGGTTGATACGCAGTATTTT. Protein sequence: CASSDPGTGVDTQYF.

This sequence joins TRBV2 and TRBJ2-2; D is perhaps TRBD2 (5 bases). The CDR3 totals 14 residues. Trimming stripped 6 bases from V and 2 bases from J, with 10 bases between. CDR1 SNHLY and CDR2 FYNNEI come from the germline V gene. The CDR3 protein is CASRGDANTGELFF. The DNA of the CDR3 is TGTGCCAGCAGGGGAGACGCAAACACCGGGGAGCTGTTTTTT.

This clonotype has ten or more counts. This rearrangement joins TRBV7-9 to TRBJ2-1; D is tentatively TRBD1 or TRBD2 (6 bases each). The V gene lost 1 base and the J gene lost 2 bases, with 9 bases spanning the gap. The CDR3 length is 15 residues. CDR1 SEHNR and CDR2 FQNEAQ come from the germline V gene (reference sequence). The chain's CDR3 is CASSLVRGAYNEQFF. CDR3 coding DNA: TGTGCCAGCAGCTTAGTGAGGGGGGCCTACAATGAGCAGTTCTTC.

This clonotype has only a few counts. The chain carries TRBV20-1 and TRBJ1-3, with TRBD1 as a possible D gene (5 bases). Trimming removed 6 bases from V and 0 bases from J, with 24 bases in between. The CDR3 sequence is 18 residues long. Germline values: CDR1 DFQATT, CDR2 SNEGSKA (reference sequence). The CDR3 sequence: CSAGTVPRDVISGNTIYF. DNA for the CDR3: TGCAGTGCGGGGACTGTTCCGAGGGATGTAATCTCTGGAAACACCATATATTTT.

This clonotype was counted only a few times. The chain links TRBV24-1 to TRBJ2-3; D is ambiguous. V was pared by 7 bases and J by 0 bases, with 10 bases between. The CDR3 extends over 14 amino acids. The germline gives CDR1 KGHDR, CDR2 SFDVKD. Here the CDR3 DNA reads TGTGCCACCAGCCTGGACGGTAGCACAGATACGCAGTATTTT. Translation gives CATSLDGSTDTQYF.

This clonotype was seen at least ten times. The CDR3 loop reads CASSLRDRGQVEAFF. The DNA of the CDR3 is TGTGCCAGCAGCCTCCGGGACAGGGGGCAGGTTGAAGCTTTCTTT. V usage is TRBV7-2 and J usage is TRBJ1-1, with TRBD1 matching 12 bases. Looked up from germline, CDR1 is SGHTA and CDR2 is FQGNSA. The V gene end was trimmed by 5 bases and the J gene end by 7 bases; junction bases not matched to a gene: 8. The CDR3 totals 15 residues.

This clonotype was counted many times. This chain uses TRBV27 with TRBJ1-2, with TRBD1 matching 8 bases. After removal of 4 bases from V and 3 bases from J, the junction contained 7 bases not matched to a gene. Germline CDR1 and CDR2: MNHEY and SMNVEV (reference sequence). The CDR3 has 15 residues. Here the CDR3 DNA reads TGTGCCAGCAGTTCCCCTGGACAGGGATACTATGGCTACACCTTC. It is translated as CASSSPGQGYYGYTF.

This clonotype was recorded at least ten times. The V call is TRBV7-3, the J call TRBJ2-1; TRBD2 matches at 8 bases. V lost 6 bases and J lost 8; bases outside the gene matches: 12. The CDR3 extends over 15 amino acids. Germline V gives CDR1 SGHTA, CDR2 FQGTGA. The DNA of the CDR3 is TGTGCCAGCAGTCCTCGAGGTAGCGGGGTCGATGAGCAGTTCTTC. Amino acids: CASSPRGSGVDEQFF.

The sample holds many counts of this clonotype. CDR3 sequence: CASSLGRGHNSPLHF. The CDR3 DNA reads TGTGCCAGCAGCTTAGGTCGGGGACATAATTCACCCCTCCACTTT. The rearrangement uses TRBV11-2 and TRBJ1-6; maybe TRBD1 (5 bases). Looked up from germline, CDR1 is SGHAT and CDR2 is FQNNGV. V was clipped by 1 base and J by 5 bases, with 9 bases between them. This CDR3 contains 15 residues.

The CDR3, as DNA: TGCGCCAGCAGCTTGTGGGGGGAGCAGTTCTTC. This gives the protein CASSLWGEQFF. The chain employs TRBV5-1 and TRBJ2-1; the D gene could be TRBD1 or TRBD2 (5 bases each). V lost 1 base and J lost 10, with 6 bases in between. The germline V gene encodes CDR1 SGHRS and CDR2 YFSETQ. This CDR3 is 11 amino acids long.

Ten or more counts support this clonotype. The chain links TRBV5-1 to TRBJ2-7; D ambiguous. CDR3 length equals 12 residues. Germline CDR1 reads SGHRS; CDR2 reads YFSETQ. V lost 0 bases to trimming and J lost 3 bases, with 4 bases between them. The CDR3 is CASSLGDYEQYF. CDR3 nucleotides: TGCGCCAGCAGCTTGGGCGACTACGAGCAGTACTTC.

This clonotype was observed many times. This chain links TRBV7-9 with TRBJ2-3; perhaps D is TRBD1 or TRBD2 (5 bases each). The CDR3 extends over 15 amino acids. V was shortened by 5 bases and J by 2 bases, with 14 bases between the two germline ends. Germline V gene sequence: CDR1 SEHNR, CDR2 FQNEAQ (reference sequence). As DNA, the CDR3 is TGTGCCAGCAGCGACCTGGGGGAACTCACAGATACGCAGTATTTT. Its translation is CASSDLGELTDTQYF.

This clonotype was observed many times. V gene TRBV7-9 combines with J gene TRBJ2-1; 10 bases align to TRBD2. The trim removed 2 bases at V and 5 bases at J, leaving 6 bases unmatched. The CDR3 has 16 amino acids. CDR1 is SEHNR, CDR2 FQNEAQ, per germline (reference sequence). CDR3 in DNA: TGTGCCAGCAGCTTAATCACTAGCGGGGTTGACAATGAGCAGTTCTTC. As protein: CASSLITSGVDNEQFF.

This clonotype was detected ten times or more. This chain uses TRBV20-1 with TRBJ2-5, with no clear D. Trimming pared 1 base from V and 2 bases from J, leaving 5 bases between. The CDR3 is 12 amino acids. The V gene's germline CDR1 is DFQATT and CDR2 SNEGSKA (reference sequence). The CDR3: CSARVQQETQYF. The CDR3 coding sequence is TGCAGTGCTAGAGTGCAGCAAGAGACCCAGTACTTC.